The sample holds a few counts of the clone carrying this TCR beta chain. One entry per CDR3 protein results from TCRdb running MiXCR on the reads. The sample lists 350,000 to 450,000 distinct CDR3 sequences; about a sixth were seen once. This sample was included in a study of T cell repertoires in cytomegalovirus infection. Trimming took 3 bases from V and 0 from J, leaving 6 bases between them. Germline CDR1 is SEHNR and CDR2 is FQNEAQ (reference sequence). This CDR3 has 15 residues. The sequenced sample was PBMCs. The receptor was derived from a human donor in good health (CMV status not recorded). Some clones in this sample may be carry-over from other donors' samples. The chain recombines TRBV7-9 with TRBJ1-6, with no clear D. The CDR3 region is CASSLRGSYNSPLHF. CDR3 coding DNA: TGTGCCAGCAGCTTGCGGGGCTCCTATAATTCACCCCTCCACTTT.